This entry lists 12 T cell receptor beta chains sequenced from one sample in a study of T cell responses to AZD1222 COVID-19 vaccine. Profiled with immunoSEQ multiplex PCR; TCRdb holds only in-frame clones, not every one. The repertoire has about 150,000 clones, around 91% of them found once; the top ten carry 5.2%. The sample was peripheral blood, taken on day 0 of AZD1222 vaccination. These receptors were taken from an adult in good health.

V and J are TRBV29-1 and TRBJ1-4; D call uncertain. V was shortened by 4 bases and J by 8 bases, with 11 bases between the two germline ends. The CDR3 extends over 12 amino acids. Germline V gene data show CDR1 as SQVTM and CDR2 as ANQGSEA. As DNA, the CDR3 is TGCAGCGTTGCGAGTCCTGCCGAAAAACTGTTTTTT. This translates into CSVASPAEKLFF.

The J gene is TRBJ2-7, the V gene TRBV11-2; D may be TRBD2 (5 bases). Trimming pared 5 bases from V and 1 base from J, leaving 12 bases between. The CDR3 runs 14 residues. Germline assignment: CDR1 SGHAT and CDR2 FQNNGV. The CDR3 is CASSPAGPSYEQYF. Here the CDR3 DNA reads TGTGCCAGCAGCCCGGCGGGTCCTTCCTACGAGCAGTACTTC.

The V gene is TRBV6-2 or TRBV6-3, the J gene TRBJ1-6, with D perhaps TRBD1 (5 bases). The germline V gene has CDR1 MNHEY and CDR2 SVGEGT. V lost 4 bases to trimming and J lost 8 bases, with 18 bases between them. The CDR3 is 16 residues long. The CDR3 here is CASSFSWGYFDSPLHF. The CDR3 DNA reads TGTGCCAGCAGTTTCTCCTGGGGGTATTTCGATTCACCCCTCCACTTT.

The chain couples TRBV5-4 to TRBJ1-2; 9 nucleotides agree with TRBD1. Germline V gene sequence: CDR1 SGHNT, CDR2 YYREEE (reference sequence). Trimming removed 5 bases from V and 9 bases from J; junction bases left unmatched: 11. CDR3 size: 14 residues. In nucleotides, the CDR3 is TGTGCCAGCAGAGAACACAGGGGGCGGATTAGCTACACCTTC. Amino acids: CASREHRGRISYTF.

This chain links TRBV6-4 with TRBJ2-1; D is ambiguous. Trimming stripped 2 bases from V and 11 bases from J, with 13 bases between. CDR1 is MRHNA and CDR2 is SNTAGT in the germline V gene. The CDR3 is 13 residues long. In nucleotides, the CDR3 is TGTGCCAGCAGTGACGGTCCCTACGGAAAGCAGTTCTTC. It codes for CASSDGPYGKQFF.

The V and J genes are TRBV6-4 and TRBJ2-3, with 9 bases identical to TRBD2. V lost 4 bases and J lost 6; bases outside the gene matches: 5. The CDR3 length is 14 residues. From germline, CDR1 is MRHNA and CDR2 SNTAGT. CDR3 protein: CASSVAGVPDTQYF. Here the CDR3 DNA reads TGTGCCAGCAGTGTAGCGGGGGTCCCGGATACGCAGTATTTT.

The genes are TRBV7-2 and TRBJ2-1, with a tentative D call TRBD1 (5 bases). The ends were cut back, 8 bases at V and 2 bases at J, with 13 bases in the middle. Germline CDR1 and CDR2: SGHTA and FQGNSA. The CDR3 has 14 amino acids. The CDR3 DNA reads as TGTGCCAGCGGGTTTCAGGGTCCCTACAATGAGCAGTTCTTC. Translated, it gives CASGFQGPYNEQFF.

The rearrangement joins TRBV5-5 to TRBJ1-2; D ambiguous. V was clipped by 4 bases and J by 5 bases, with 9 bases between them. This CDR3 is built from 12 residues. In germline, CDR1 is SGHKS, CDR2 YYEKEE (reference sequence). The CDR3 sequence is CASSLDGYGYTF. DNA of the CDR3: TGTGCCAGCAGCCTCGACGGGTATGGCTACACCTTC. Drawing the rest from reference TRBV5-5 and TRBJ1-2, the complete variable domain is DAGVTQSPTHLIKTRGQQVTLRCSPISGHKSVSWYQQVLGQGPQFIFQYYEKEERGRGNFPDRFSARQFPNYSSELNVNALLLGDSALYLCASSLDGYGYTFGSGTRLTVV.

A single count supports this clone. The rearrangement joins TRBV5-5 to TRBJ2-5; D is possibly TRBD1 or TRBD2 (5 bases each). Germline CDR1 SGHKS, CDR2 YYEKEE (reference sequence). V lost 7 bases and J lost 2, with 21 bases in between. CDR3 length equals 16 residues. The chain's CDR3 is CASGPIWGYSQETQYF. CDR3 bases: TGTGCCAGCGGTCCGATTTGGGGGTACAGTCAAGAGACCCAGTACTTC.

The chain is built from TRBV5-4 and TRBJ2-5; D may correspond to TRBD1 or TRBD2 (6 bases each). This CDR3 spans 15 amino acids. The germline V and J ends were trimmed by 4 bases and 5 bases, with 18 bases remaining between them. The germline CDR1 and CDR2 sequences are SGHNT and YYREEE (reference sequence). The CDR3, as DNA: TGTGCCAGCAGCCTTGGTGGGGGCCGGGGGGAGACCCAGTACTTC. Translation: CASSLGGGRGETQYF.

The CDR3 nucleotides are TGTGCCAGCAGCCAAGGCGGCCTTCGGCCCCAGCATTTT. It encodes CASSQGGLRPQHF. V and J are TRBV14 and TRBJ1-5; D unresolved. Germline lookup yields CDR1 SGHDN and CDR2 FVKESK. Trimming left V 1 base short and J 9 bases short, with 10 bases between. The CDR3 runs to 13 residues. The variable domain in full, completed from reference TRBV14 and TRBJ1-5, reads EAGVTQFPSHSVIEKGQTVTLRCDPISGHDNLYWYRRVMGKEIKFLLHFVKESKQDESGMPNNRFLAERTGGTYSTLKVQPAELEDSGVYFCASSQGGLRPQHFGDGTRLSIL.

J is TRBJ1-2 and V is TRBV9; D call uncertain. Germline V gene lookup returns CDR1 SGDLS and CDR2 YYNGEE. Trimming took off 3 bases at V and 8 bases at J, with 11 bases between the two ends. There are 12 residues in the CDR3. This chain's CDR3 is CASSDGPVGYTF. The CDR3 region has the DNA TGTGCCAGCAGCGACGGCCCGGTGGGCTACACCTTC.